Below, 18 T cell receptor beta chains from the same sample are listed, as sequenced in a study of shared clonotypes between healthy human individuals. The naive CD8 population came from CD45RO-negative cells selected for CCR7, without terminally differentiated effector memory CD45RA+ cells. Data came from immunoSEQ multiplex PCR; TCRdb stores just in-frame clones and leaves some out. This table has around 2,100,000 clones, just under 95% appearing once. Sequencing used naive CD8+ T cells sorted from blood. These receptors all come from a young man in good health.

As concerns this clone: The same CDR3 is also encoded by other DNA sequences in this sample. The chain carries TRBV30 and TRBJ1-2; no firm D call. The CDR3 totals 12 residues. Germline CDR1 GTSNPN, CDR2 SVGIG (reference sequence). Deletions cut 0 bases from V and 4 bases from J, with 6 bases between. DNA for the CDR3: TGTGCCTGGAGTGTCCCAGTCTATGGCTACACCTTC. Translation: CAWSVPVYGYTF. The full variable domain, in which reference TRBV30 and TRBJ1-2 provide the parts outside the CDR3, is SQTIHQWPATLVQPVGSPLSLECTVEGTSNPNLYWYRQAAGRGLQLLFYSVGIGQISSEVPQNLSASRPQDRQFILSSKKLLLSDSGFYLCAWSVPVYGYTFGSGTRLTVV.

J is TRBJ1-5 and V is TRBV25-1, with unresolved D. Germline V gene data show CDR1 as MGHDK and CDR2 as SYGVNS. The CDR3 extends over 14 amino acids. With 1 base removed from V and 7 bases from J, the gap between germline ends came to 11 bases. The CDR3 here is CASSELDSGQPQHF. DNA for the CDR3: TGTGCCAGCAGTGAATTGGATTCGGGCCAGCCCCAGCATTTT.

This chain links TRBV7-9 with TRBJ2-7, with TRBD1 matching over 9 bases. The V gene end was trimmed by 8 bases and the J gene end by 4 bases; junction bases not matched to a gene: 6. This CDR3 comprises 13 residues. Germline assignment: CDR1 SEHNR and CDR2 FQNEAQ (reference sequence). CDR3 sequence (DNA): TGTGCCAGCCAATGGGGACAGGGTTACGAGCAGTACTTC. It specifies CASQWGQGYEQYF.

The chain employs TRBV10-3 and TRBJ1-2; D remains unclear. V lost 3 bases and J lost 4, with 9 bases in between. This CDR3 contains 13 residues. Germline CDR1 is ENHRY and CDR2 is SYGVKD. CDR3 region: CAISENDLYGYTF. In DNA form, the CDR3 reads TGTGCCATCAGTGAAAACGACCTCTATGGCTACACCTTC.

The chain has TRBV11-2 and TRBJ2-1; 9 nucleotides align to TRBD2. Germline CDR1 SGHAT, CDR2 FQNNGV. The CDR3 loop spans 18 amino acids. The V gene end was trimmed by 3 bases and the J gene end by 7 bases; junction bases not matched to a gene: 16. CDR3 DNA: TGTGCCAGCAGCTTGGCCCGAGTCGGGCGGGAGGGGGAGAATGAGCAGTTCTTC. Residues: CASSLARVGREGENEQFF.

The chain links TRBV4-1 to TRBJ2-1; 8 bases match TRBD2. Germline loops: CDR1 MGHRA, CDR2 YSYEKL. This CDR3 is built from 15 residues. The V and J ends lost 5 bases and 0 bases, in that order; junction bases with no gene match: 3. CDR3 bases: TGCGCCAGCAGCGGGGCGGGGGGCTCCTACAATGAGCAGTTCTTC. Translating it yields CASSGAGGSYNEQFF.

CDR3 sequence reads: CASSLDGTDEKLFF. The CDR3 region has the DNA TGTGCCAGCAGCTTAGACGGGACGGATGAAAAACTGTTTTTT. The V and J genes are TRBV7-9 and TRBJ1-4; tentative D call: TRBD1 (5 bases). This CDR3 comprises 14 residues. V lost 1 base and J lost 6, with 9 bases in between. Per the germline V gene, CDR1 is SEHNR and CDR2 is FQNEAQ (reference sequence). Full variable domain (remainder filled in from reference TRBV7-9 and TRBJ1-4): DTGVSQNPRHKITKRGQNVTFRCDPISEHNRLYWYRQTLGQGPEFLTYFQNEAQLEKSRLLSDRFSAERPKGSFSTLEIQRTEQGDSAMYLCASSLDGTDEKLFFGSGTQLSVL.

The chain joins TRBV6-5 to TRBJ1-1; no clear D gene. CDR3 size: 15 residues. V was pared by 0 bases and J by 2 bases, with 10 bases between. The germline V gene encodes CDR1 MNHEY and CDR2 SVGAGI. The DNA for the CDR3 is TGTGCCAGCAGTTACTCGATGACGGTAAACACTGAAGCTTTCTTT. This gives the protein CASSYSMTVNTEAFF.

V is TRBV13 and J is TRBJ2-1, with 8 bases aligning to TRBD2. The CDR3 spans 16 residues. Germline V gene sequence: CDR1 PRHDT, CDR2 FYEKMQ (reference sequence). The V segment lost 7 bases and the J segment 7 bases; nucleotides outside the gene matches: 15. The CDR3 DNA follows: TGTGCCAGCACCCCCACCCTCCAGCGGGAGTTTAATGAGCAGTTCTTC. Amino acid sequence: CASTPTLQREFNEQFF.

This chain joins TRBV6-1 and TRBJ2-1; 8 positions match TRBD2. Germline loops: CDR1 MNHNS, CDR2 SASEGT. The CDR3 is 17 residues long. V was clipped by 2 bases and J by 4 bases; unmatched bases: 10. CDR3 bases: TGTGCCAGCAGTGAATGGGTTCCAGCGGGAGCGTACAATGAGCAGTTCTTC. The encoded protein is CASSEWVPAGAYNEQFF.

V usage is TRBV9 and J usage is TRBJ2-2; a possible D gene is TRBD1 (6 bases). With 3 bases removed from V and 5 bases from J, the gap between germline ends came to 17 bases. Germline-derived CDR1 and CDR2 are SGDLS and YYNGEE. This CDR3 spans 16 amino acids. The CDR3 DNA reads TGTGCCAGCAGCGGAGGGCCGGACAGAGGGACCGGGGAGCTGTTTTTT. Amino acid sequence: CASSGGPDRGTGELFF.

This clone was seen a few times. The J gene is TRBJ2-7, the V gene TRBV6-6; D may be TRBD2 (5 bases). Germline CDR1 reads MNHNY; CDR2 reads SVGAGI (reference sequence). With 5 bases removed from V and 3 bases from J, the gap between germline ends came to 11 bases. CDR3 length: 13 residues. CDR3 DNA: TGTGCCAGCAGTCCAGGCGAGGGCTACGAGCAGTACTTC. Its protein product is CASSPGEGYEQYF.

The chain employs TRBV2 and TRBJ2-3; 8 bases fit TRBD2. In germline, CDR1 is SNHLY, CDR2 FYNNEI. J gave up 7 bases and V 11 bases, and 11 bases lay outside the gene matches. This CDR3 is built from 13 residues. Written as DNA, the CDR3 is TGTGCCCTACTAGAGCGGGAGAGAAATACGCAGTATTTT. It yields the protein CALLERERNTQYF.

V and J are TRBV5-6 and TRBJ2-7; D not resolved. This CDR3 has 15 amino acids. V lost 2 bases and J lost 2, with 14 bases in between. Germline CDR1 reads SGHDT; CDR2 reads YYEEEE. For the CDR3, the DNA is TGTGCCAGCAGCTTTGTCTCCCCCCTAGCCTACGAGCAGTACTTC. As protein: CASSFVSPLAYEQYF.

The chain joins TRBV2 to TRBJ2-5; D remains unclear. This CDR3 spans 12 amino acids. Germline V gene sequence: CDR1 SNHLY, CDR2 FYNNEI. With 7 bases removed from V and 2 bases from J, the gap between germline ends came to 8 bases. CDR3 DNA: TGTGCCAGCACGCTATCTCAAGAGACCCAGTACTTC. Protein product: CASTLSQETQYF.

This chain links TRBV6-4 with TRBJ2-1; D might be TRBD1 or TRBD2, each matching 6 bases. Germline V gives CDR1 MRHNA, CDR2 SNTAGT. V lost 2 bases and J lost 4, with 15 bases in between. This CDR3 spans 16 amino acids. The CDR3 spells CASSDVWGADYNEQFF. The CDR3 coding sequence is TGTGCCAGCAGTGACGTTTGGGGGGCGGATTACAATGAGCAGTTCTTC.

The V gene is TRBV4-1, the J gene TRBJ2-1; D remains unclear. V lost 0 bases to trimming and J lost 7 bases, with 13 bases between them. Germline V gene lookup returns CDR1 MGHRA and CDR2 YSYEKL. CDR3 length: 15 amino acids. CDR3: CASSQERALGNEQFF. The DNA of the CDR3 is TGCGCCAGCAGCCAAGAACGAGCCTTAGGTAATGAGCAGTTCTTC.

The CDR3, as DNA: TGTGCCAGCAGCTTAATGAACTACAATGAGCAGTTCTTC. It specifies CASSLMNYNEQFF. The chain links TRBV7-2 to TRBJ2-1; D ambiguous. This CDR3 has 13 residues. V was cut by 2 bases and J by 3 bases, with 5 bases left in between. From germline, CDR1 is SGHTA and CDR2 FQGNSA.